This T cell receptor (beta chain) was documented in a study of CD8 T cells in cerebrospinal fluid in Alzheimer's disease. Study observations and caveats: Patients with mild cognitive impairment or Alzheimer's disease had a larger top CSF clone percentage than controls.

This CDR3 has 12 amino acids. CDR1 is LNHNV, CDR2 YYDKDF, per germline (reference sequence). CSF cells were profiled by 10X single-cell V(D)J and 5' expression. TCRdb reprocessed the 10x single-cell sequencing reads and keeps a single row for each CDR3 protein, giving no DNA. There are fewer than 1,500 distinct CDR3 sequences in the sample, with around 6.1% held by the top ten. This clonotype is deemed medium-sized (0.01 to 0.1%) by its frequency. Its matching antigen is unknown. The clonotype was recovered from a human donor with Alzheimer's disease. This chain connects TRBV15 to TRBJ2-3. Sequencing input: cerebrospinal fluid. The CDR3 sequence: CATSRDVDTQYF.